This TCR beta chain comes out of a study of response to subunit inactivated influenza vaccine. This clonotype has a count of ten or more. Its antigen is undetermined. TCRdb ran MiXCR on the RT-PCR reads and lists one entry per CDR3 protein. The sample contains approximately 530,000 distinct CDR3 sequences, less than 10% of which appear only once. The V segment lost 2 bases and the J segment 9 bases; nucleotides outside the gene matches: 4. CDR3 length: 14 amino acids. Looked up from germline, CDR1 is KGHSH and CDR2 is LQKENI. Findings and caveats of the study: That few new T cells are recruited by each seasonal influenza vaccination was the authors' suggestion.

The source was PBMCs from blood, collected around 2 years after vaccination. This receptor was taken from a man between 50 and 69 years old who received an inactivated influenza vaccine. V usage is TRBV18 and J usage is TRBJ1-6; 7 nucleotides match TRBD1. The CDR3 loop is CASSPGTAGSPLHF. The CDR3 DNA reads as TGTGCCAGCTCACCAGGGACAGCAGGTTCACCCCTCCACTTT.